Below, 3 T cell receptor beta chains from the same sample are listed, as sequenced in a study of blood T cell repertoires in COVID-19. TCRdb's copy holds only in-frame clones and misses some; the assay was immunoSEQ multiplex PCR. The sample contains tens of thousands of clones, under 85% of which appear only once. Sequencing was performed on peripheral blood. These receptors all stem from a woman aged 45-59 years with acute or convalescent COVID-19.

The chain links TRBV7-2 to TRBJ2-5, with D maybe TRBD2 (5 bases). V lost 3 bases and J lost 5, with 16 bases in between. Germline CDR1 reads SGHTA; CDR2 reads FQGNSA. The CDR3 consists of 15 residues. The CDR3 sequence: CASSFTGLLGETQYF. For the CDR3, the DNA is TGTGCCAGCAGCTTTACCGGACTGCTTGGGGAGACCCAGTACTTC.

This rearrangement joins TRBV5-1 to TRBJ2-2, with a possible D match to TRBD2 (7 bases). CDR3 length: 16 amino acids. CDR1 is SGHRS, CDR2 YFSETQ, per germline. V gave up 1 base and J gave up 7 bases, with 17 bases separating them. The CDR3 protein is CASSLRGDTIGGELFF. The CDR3 nucleotides read TGCGCCAGCAGCTTGCGGGGGGACACCATCGGCGGGGAGCTGTTTTTT.

The gene calls are TRBV27 and TRBJ1-6, with 9 bases identical to TRBD1. The ends lost 5 bases at V and 3 bases at J; junction bases unmatched: 5. The CDR3 extends over 16 amino acids. Germline V lookup: CDR1 MNHEY, CDR2 SMNVEV (reference sequence). The CDR3 nucleotides are TGTGCCAGCAGTCCGGGGACAGGGATCTATAATTCACCCCTCCACTTT. This gives the protein CASSPGTGIYNSPLHF.